One and the same sample provided the 14 T cell receptor beta chains below, sequenced in a study of cytomegalovirus exposure and HLA in healthy donors. PCR involved 60 Vbeta and 13 Jbeta primers. The repertoire was sequenced with immunoSEQ multiplex PCR; TCRdb's copy has only in-frame clones and lacks some. The sample contains roughly 180,000 clones, approximately 80% of which appear only once. The sequencing sample was made of PBMCs. All receptors come from a woman between 45 and 65 years old in good health and CMV-seropositive.

The rearrangement uses TRBV6-5 and TRBJ2-1; 7 bases are a match to TRBD2. V lost 4 bases, J lost 7 bases, and 10 bases stayed unmatched. The CDR3 runs 15 residues. CDR1 is MNHEY, CDR2 SVGAGI, per germline. The CDR3 bases are TGTGCCAGCAGTTCCAGGACTAGTCAAGGGAATGAGCAGTTCTTC. It encodes CASSSRTSQGNEQFF.

This clone was detected only once. This rearrangement joins TRBV6-6 to TRBJ1-2, with 7 nucleotides matching TRBD1. There are 14 residues in the CDR3. Germline V gene sequence: CDR1 MNHNY, CDR2 SVGAGI (reference sequence). Losses at the gene ends were 6 bases for V and 4 bases for J; bases not matched to a gene: 8. The CDR3: CASSPYGDSYGYTF. In DNA, the CDR3 is TGTGCCAGCAGCCCCTACGGGGACAGCTATGGCTACACCTTC.

The V gene is TRBV4-1, the J gene TRBJ2-7, with 10 bases fitting TRBD2. CDR3 length equals 16 residues. Germline trimming cut 4 bases from V and 3 bases from J; bases unmatched to any gene: 9. Germline V CDR1 and CDR2: MGHRA, YSYEKL. This chain's CDR3 is CASSPSGASGSYEQYF. The CDR3 DNA reads as TGCGCCAGCAGCCCCTCTGGAGCTAGCGGGAGCTACGAGCAGTACTTC.

The chain uses TRBV19 and TRBJ1-5; possibly TRBD1 for D (5 bases). Per the germline V gene, CDR1 is LNHDA and CDR2 is SQIVND (reference sequence). This CDR3 comprises 15 residues. The V end lost 5 bases, the J end lost 4 bases, and 15 bases lay between the germline ends. The CDR3 DNA follows: TGTGCCAGTAGTGTCCAGGGTAACCCTAATCAGCCCCAGCATTTT. It encodes CASSVQGNPNQPQHF.

The V and J genes are TRBV5-6 and TRBJ1-3; D remains unclear. Germline V CDR1 and CDR2: SGHDT, YYEEEE. The CDR3 extends over 15 amino acids. Trimming left V 0 bases short and J 2 bases short, with 9 bases between. This CDR3 is CASSLDFSTGNTIYF. The CDR3 nucleotides read TGTGCCAGCAGCTTGGACTTCTCCACTGGAAACACCATATATTTT. The whole variable domain, remainder taken from reference TRBV5-6 and TRBJ1-3, is DAGVTQSPTHLIKTRGQQVTLRCSPKSGHDTVSWYQQALGQGPQFIFQYYEEEERQRGNFPDRFSGHQFPNYSSELNVNALLLGDSALYLCASSLDFSTGNTIYFGEGSWLTVV.

This clone showed up just a few times. The V gene is TRBV19, the J gene TRBJ1-1; D ambiguous. The CDR3 sequence is 12 residues long. With 7 bases removed from V and 0 bases from J, the gap between germline ends came to 6 bases. From germline, CDR1 is LNHDA and CDR2 SQIVND (reference sequence). This CDR3 is CASTKLNTEAFF. CDR3 bases: TGTGCCAGTACTAAATTGAACACTGAAGCTTTCTTT.

V and J are TRBV7-3 and TRBJ1-1, with TRBD1 matching 9 bases. CDR3 length: 16 amino acids. Per germline, CDR1 SGHTA and CDR2 FQGTGA. The junction had 11 bases not matched to a gene; V was cut back by 5 bases and J by 4 bases. The CDR3, as DNA: TGTGCCAGCAGCCAAAACCGGGACAGGGTAGGCACTGAAGCTTTCTTT. Residues: CASSQNRDRVGTEAFF.

The rearrangement uses TRBV9 and TRBJ2-2, with D tentatively TRBD2 (5 bases). V shed 0 bases and J shed 10 bases, with 7 bases lying between them. CDR1 is SGDLS, CDR2 YYNGEE, per germline. The CDR3 length is 12 residues. CDR3 bases: TGTGCCAGCAGCGTAGACGGGGTGGAGCTGTTTTTT. Its translation is CASSVDGVELFF.

The gene calls are TRBV4-2 and TRBJ2-1, with 14 bases that match TRBD2. The CDR3 has 17 residues. In germline, CDR1 is LGHNA, CDR2 YNFKEQ. After removal of 1 base from V and 9 bases from J, the junction contained 8 bases not matched to a gene. CDR3 in amino acids: CASSQGVTSGGAFEQFF. The CDR3 DNA follows: TGTGCCAGCAGCCAAGGGGTGACTAGCGGGGGGGCATTTGAGCAGTTCTTC.

A few counts support this clone. This sequence joins TRBV6-5 and TRBJ1-1; weak D call: TRBD1 (6 bases). This CDR3 spans 15 amino acids. The V end was cut by 6 bases, the J end by 3 bases, with 17 bases between. CDR1 is MNHEY, CDR2 SVGAGI, per germline. Written as DNA, the CDR3 is TGTGCCAGCAGATTAACAGGGTTTGGGGACACTGAAGCTTTCTTT. Translating it yields CASRLTGFGDTEAFF.

V and J are TRBV5-5 and TRBJ2-2, with TRBD2 identical over 7 bases. Germline assignment: CDR1 SGHKS and CDR2 YYEKEE (reference sequence). V dropped 0 bases and J dropped 9; count of bases not matched to a gene: 8. The CDR3 consists of 15 residues. CDR3 sequence (DNA): TGTGCCAGCAGCTTGGCCCCAGCGGGGAGGAGGGAGCTGTTTTTT. Translated: CASSLAPAGRRELFF.

The CDR3 DNA is TGTGCCAGCCGATCAGGGCCTGAAAAACTGTTTTTT. This sequence encodes CASRSGPEKLFF. The chain couples TRBV18 to TRBJ1-4, with D tentatively TRBD1 (5 bases). The germline V gene has CDR1 KGHSH and CDR2 LQKENI. The V and J ends lost 8 bases and 7 bases respectively, with 11 bases between them. The CDR3 covers 12 residues. The variable domain in full, completed from reference TRBV18 and TRBJ1-4, reads NAGVMQNPRHLVRRRGQEARLRCSPMKGHSHVYWYRQLPEEGLKFMVYLQKENIIDESGMPKERFSAEFPKEGPSILRIQQVVRGDSAAYFCASRSGPEKLFFGSGTQLSVL.

This clone was counted at least ten times. The genes are TRBV6-5 and TRBJ1-1; D might be TRBD1 (5 bases). V gave up 6 bases and J gave up 4 bases, with 12 bases separating them. CDR1 is MNHEY, CDR2 SVGAGI, per germline. The CDR3 is made up of 13 amino acids. CDR3 protein: CASSISGFTEAFF. The CDR3, as DNA: TGTGCCAGCAGCATTTCAGGGTTCACTGAAGCTTTCTTT.

This chain joins TRBV15 and TRBJ2-1; TRBD1 matches 9 bases. Per germline, CDR1 LNHNV and CDR2 YYDKDF (reference sequence). Unmatched junction bases numbered 8, after V lost 2 bases and J lost 6 bases. This CDR3 has 16 amino acids. CDR3: CATSRPWGQGPNEQFF. CDR3 nucleotide sequence: TGTGCCACCAGCAGACCATGGGGACAGGGCCCCAATGAGCAGTTCTTC. Based on the CDR3 plus reference TRBV15 and TRBJ2-1, the full variable domain is DAMVIQNPRYQVTQFGKPVTLSCSQTLNHNVMYWYQQKSSQAPKLLFHYYDKDFNNEADTPDNFQSRRPNTSFCFLDIRSPGLGDTAMYLCATSRPWGQGPNEQFFGPGTRLTVL.